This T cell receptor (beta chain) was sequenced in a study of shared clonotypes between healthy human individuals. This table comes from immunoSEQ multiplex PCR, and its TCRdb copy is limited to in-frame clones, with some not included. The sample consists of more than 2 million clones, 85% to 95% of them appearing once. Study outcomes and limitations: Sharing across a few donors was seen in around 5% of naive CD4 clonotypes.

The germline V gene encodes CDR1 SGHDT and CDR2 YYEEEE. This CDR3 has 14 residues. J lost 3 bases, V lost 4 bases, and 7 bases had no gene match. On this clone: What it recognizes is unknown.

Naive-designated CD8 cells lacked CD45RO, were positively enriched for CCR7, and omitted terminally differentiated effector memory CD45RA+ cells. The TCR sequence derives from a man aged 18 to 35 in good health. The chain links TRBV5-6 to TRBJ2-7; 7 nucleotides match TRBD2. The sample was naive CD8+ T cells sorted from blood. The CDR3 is CASSPGGSHYEQYF. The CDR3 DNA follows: TGTGCCAGCAGCCCCGGCGGGAGTCACTACGAGCAGTACTTC.